What follows are 3 T cell receptor beta chains derived from one specimen sequenced in a study of cytomegalovirus exposure and HLA in healthy donors (dated by TCRdb to about 2017). The protocol used for the library was the immunoSEQ multiplex PCR assay. A mixture of 60 forward primers for TCR Vbeta segments and 13 reverse primers for TCR Jbeta segments was used in the multiplex PCR. In its TCRdb copy, this immuneACCESS table keeps in-frame sequences only and misses some clones. Where compared with another copy, unresolved V genes explain less than half of these, and the others have no known cause. The table held for this sample gives approximately 110,000 clones. The leading ten clones occupy approximately 0.93% of the sample. Specimen: PBMCs. Source of these receptors: a man younger than 30 in good health and CMV-seronegative.

V and J are TRBV18 and TRBJ2-5; 10 bases line up with TRBD2. The germline gives CDR1 KGHSH, CDR2 LQKENI. This CDR3 is 17 amino acids long. Trimming took 1 base from V and 3 from J; bases not matched to a gene: 8. CDR3 DNA: TGTGCCAGCTCACCACGGAGCGGGAGGGCGGTGGAAGAGACCCAGTACTTC. Encoded protein: CASSPRSGRAVEETQYF.

The chain links TRBV5-4 to TRBJ2-4; tentatively, D is TRBD2 (6 bases). Germline loops: CDR1 SGHNT, CDR2 YYREEE (reference sequence). V gave up 4 bases and J gave up 8 bases, with 19 bases separating them. This CDR3 is built from 15 residues. This CDR3 is CASSQPSEGLHIQYF. The CDR3 DNA is TGTGCCAGCAGCCAACCCTCGGAGGGGTTACACATTCAGTACTTC.

This rearrangement joins TRBV12-5 to TRBJ2-1, with D possibly being TRBD1 (6 bases). Germline V gene data show CDR1 as LGHNT and CDR2 as FRNRAP. The CDR3 is 17 amino acids. Trimming cost V 1 base and J 7 bases, with 20 bases left between them. Written as DNA, the CDR3 is TGTGCTAGTGGTTTGGCAATCAGGGGTGCCAGAGGTAATGAGCAGTTCTTC. Amino acid sequence: CASGLAIRGARGNEQFF.